The clone carrying this T cell receptor beta chain appeared a few times. Its target is unknown. MiXCR was run by TCRdb on the 5' RACE reads, yielding one entry per CDR3 protein. The sample yields approximately 670,000 distinct CDR3 sequences, 5.5% to 7.5% seen once. This entry comes from a study of identical twins. Study-wide points: Memory repertoires showed no such pattern, whereas abundant cord blood beta clonotypes carried fewer insertions.

The CDR3 sequence is 16 residues long. Germline V gene lookup returns CDR1 MNHEY and CDR2 SMNVEV (reference sequence). V shed 4 bases and J 5 bases; nucleotides not matched to a gene: 11. The source material was naive T cells sorted from blood. V is TRBV27 and J is TRBJ2-1; TRBD1 matches at 7 bases. The TCR was taken from a young man in good health. CDR3 coding DNA: TGTGCCAGCAGTTCCTTCCCCGGACAGGTAGACAATGAGCAGTTCTTC. It specifies CASSSFPGQVDNEQFF.